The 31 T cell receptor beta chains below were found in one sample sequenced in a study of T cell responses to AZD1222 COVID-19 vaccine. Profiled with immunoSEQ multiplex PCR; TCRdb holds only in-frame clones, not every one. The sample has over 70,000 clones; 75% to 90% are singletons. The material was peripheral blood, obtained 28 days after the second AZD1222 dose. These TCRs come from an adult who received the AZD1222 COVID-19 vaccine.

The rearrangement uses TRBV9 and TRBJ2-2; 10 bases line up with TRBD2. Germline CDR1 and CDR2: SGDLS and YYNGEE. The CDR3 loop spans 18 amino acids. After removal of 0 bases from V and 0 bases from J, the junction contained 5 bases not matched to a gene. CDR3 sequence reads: CASSVEAGGPTNTGELFF. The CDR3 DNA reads TGTGCCAGCAGCGTAGAAGCGGGGGGGCCGACGAACACCGGGGAGCTGTTTTTT.

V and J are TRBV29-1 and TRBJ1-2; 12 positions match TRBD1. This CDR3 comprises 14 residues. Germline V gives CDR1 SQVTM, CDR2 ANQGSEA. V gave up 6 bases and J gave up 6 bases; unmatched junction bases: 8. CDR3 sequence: CSVRRGQGANGYTF. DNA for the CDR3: TGCAGCGTCCGCCGGGGACAGGGGGCGAATGGCTACACCTTC.

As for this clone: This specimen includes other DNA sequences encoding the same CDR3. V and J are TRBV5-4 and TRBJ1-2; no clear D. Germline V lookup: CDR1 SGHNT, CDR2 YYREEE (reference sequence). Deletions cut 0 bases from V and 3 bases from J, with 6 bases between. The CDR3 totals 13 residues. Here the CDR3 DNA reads TGTGCCAGCAGCTTGGAGGCCGACTATGGCTACACCTTC. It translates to CASSLEADYGYTF.

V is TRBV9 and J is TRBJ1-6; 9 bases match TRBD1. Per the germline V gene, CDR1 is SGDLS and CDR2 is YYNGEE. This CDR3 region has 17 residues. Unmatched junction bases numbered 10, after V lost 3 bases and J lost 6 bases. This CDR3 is CASSAGLGDRVNSPLHF. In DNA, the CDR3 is TGTGCCAGCAGCGCGGGCCTCGGGGACAGGGTTAATTCACCCCTCCACTTT. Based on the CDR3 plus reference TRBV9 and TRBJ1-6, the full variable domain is DSGVTQTPKHLITATGQRVTLRCSPRSGDLSVYWYQQSLDQGLQFLIQYYNGEERAKGNILERFSAQQFPDLHSELNLSSLELGDSALYFCASSAGLGDRVNSPLHFGNGTRLTVT.

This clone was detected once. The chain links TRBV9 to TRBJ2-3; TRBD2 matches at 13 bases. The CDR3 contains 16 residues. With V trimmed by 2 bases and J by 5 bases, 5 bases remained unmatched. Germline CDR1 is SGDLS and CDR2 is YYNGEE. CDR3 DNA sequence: TGTGCCAGCAGCGTTACTAGCGGGGGGGCTGTAGATACGCAGTATTTT. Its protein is CASSVTSGGAVDTQYF.

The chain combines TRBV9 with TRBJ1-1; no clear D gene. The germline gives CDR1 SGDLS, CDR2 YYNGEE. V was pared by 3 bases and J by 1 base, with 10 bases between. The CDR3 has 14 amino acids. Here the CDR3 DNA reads TGTGCCAGCAGCGCCAGCGGGTGGAACACTGAAGCTTTCTTT. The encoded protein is CASSASGWNTEAFF.

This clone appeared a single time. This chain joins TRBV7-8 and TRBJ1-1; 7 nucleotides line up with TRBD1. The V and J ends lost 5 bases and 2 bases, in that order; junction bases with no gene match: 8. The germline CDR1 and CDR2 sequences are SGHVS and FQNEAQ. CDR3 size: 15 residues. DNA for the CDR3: TGTGCCAGCAGCCCGCGGGACAGCCCAAACACTGAAGCTTTCTTT. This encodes CASSPRDSPNTEAFF.

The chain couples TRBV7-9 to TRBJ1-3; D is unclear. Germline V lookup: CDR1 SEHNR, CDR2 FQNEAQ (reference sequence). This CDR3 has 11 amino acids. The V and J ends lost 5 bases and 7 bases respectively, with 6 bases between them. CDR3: CASSPSNTIYF. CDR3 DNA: TGTGCCAGCAGCCCCTCGAACACCATATATTTT.

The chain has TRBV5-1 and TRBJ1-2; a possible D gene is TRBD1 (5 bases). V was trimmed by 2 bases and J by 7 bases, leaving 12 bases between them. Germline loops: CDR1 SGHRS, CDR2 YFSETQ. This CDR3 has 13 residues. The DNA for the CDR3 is TGCGCCAGCAGCTTACTGGGGCTAAGTGGCTACACCTTC. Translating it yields CASSLLGLSGYTF. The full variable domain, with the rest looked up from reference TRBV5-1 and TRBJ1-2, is KAGVTQTPRYLIKTRGQQVTLSCSPISGHRSVSWYQQTPGQGLQFLFEYFSETQRNKGNFPGRFSGRQFSNSRSEMNVSTLELGDSALYLCASSLLGLSGYTFGSGTRLTVV.

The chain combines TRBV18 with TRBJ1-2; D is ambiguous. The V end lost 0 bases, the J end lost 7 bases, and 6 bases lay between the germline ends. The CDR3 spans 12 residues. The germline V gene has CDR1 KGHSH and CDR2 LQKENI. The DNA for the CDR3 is TGTGCCAGCTCACCACCGGGATCTGGCTACACCTTC. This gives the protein CASSPPGSGYTF.

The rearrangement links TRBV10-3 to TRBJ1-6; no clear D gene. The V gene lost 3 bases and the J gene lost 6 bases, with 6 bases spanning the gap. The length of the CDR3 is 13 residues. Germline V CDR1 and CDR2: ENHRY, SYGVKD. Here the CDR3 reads CAISEASNSPLHF. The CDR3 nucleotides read TGTGCCATCAGTGAAGCGAGTAATTCACCCCTCCACTTT.

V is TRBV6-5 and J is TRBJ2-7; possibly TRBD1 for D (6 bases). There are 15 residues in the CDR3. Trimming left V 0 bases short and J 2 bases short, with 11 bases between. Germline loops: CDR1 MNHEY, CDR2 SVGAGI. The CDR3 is CASSYSQGPTYEQYF. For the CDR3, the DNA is TGTGCCAGCAGTTACTCTCAGGGGCCTACCTACGAGCAGTACTTC.

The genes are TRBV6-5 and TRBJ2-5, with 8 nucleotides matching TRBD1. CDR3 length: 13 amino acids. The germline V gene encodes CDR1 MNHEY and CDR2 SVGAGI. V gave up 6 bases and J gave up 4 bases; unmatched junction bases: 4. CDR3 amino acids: CASRTTGGETQYF. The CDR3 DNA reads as TGTGCCAGCAGGACTACAGGGGGAGAGACCCAGTACTTC.

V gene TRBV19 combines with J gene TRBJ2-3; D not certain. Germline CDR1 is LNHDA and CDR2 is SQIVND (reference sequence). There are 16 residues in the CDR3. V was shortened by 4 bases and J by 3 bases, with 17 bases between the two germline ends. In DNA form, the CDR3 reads TGTGCCAGTAGTACCAACCTTAACGCAGGAACAGATACGCAGTATTTT. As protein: CASSTNLNAGTDTQYF.

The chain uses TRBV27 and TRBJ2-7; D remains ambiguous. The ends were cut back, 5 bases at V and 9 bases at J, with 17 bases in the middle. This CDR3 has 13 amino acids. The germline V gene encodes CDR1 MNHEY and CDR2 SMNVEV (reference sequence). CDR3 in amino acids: CASSLSPSRGQYF. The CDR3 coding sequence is TGTGCCAGCAGTCTCTCCCCTAGTCGTGGGCAGTACTTC.

CDR3 protein: CASSLDTGGYTF. The CDR3 nucleotides are TGTGCCAGCAGCCTCGACACAGGCGGCTACACCTTC. The chain is built from TRBV5-5 and TRBJ1-2; TRBD1 might be the D (5 bases). Between the trimmed V and J ends, which lost 4 bases and 8 bases, there was a span of 12 bases. The CDR3 runs 12 residues. Germline CDR1 reads SGHKS; CDR2 reads YYEKEE (reference sequence). Based on the CDR3 plus reference TRBV5-5 and TRBJ1-2, the full variable domain is DAGVTQSPTHLIKTRGQQVTLRCSPISGHKSVSWYQQVLGQGPQFIFQYYEKEERGRGNFPDRFSARQFPNYSSELNVNALLLGDSALYLCASSLDTGGYTFGSGTRLTVV.

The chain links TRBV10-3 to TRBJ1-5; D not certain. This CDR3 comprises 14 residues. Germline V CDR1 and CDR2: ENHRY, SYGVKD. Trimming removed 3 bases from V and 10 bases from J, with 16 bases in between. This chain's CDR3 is CAISDSTGKLPQHF. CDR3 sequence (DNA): TGTGCCATCAGTGACTCCACGGGAAAATTACCCCAGCATTTT.

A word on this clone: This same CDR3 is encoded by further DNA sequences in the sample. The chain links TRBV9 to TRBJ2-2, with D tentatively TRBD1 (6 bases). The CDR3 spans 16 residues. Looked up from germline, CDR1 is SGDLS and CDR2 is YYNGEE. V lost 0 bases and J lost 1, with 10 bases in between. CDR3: CASSVGGRGNTGELFF. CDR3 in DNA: TGTGCCAGCAGCGTAGGGGGCAGGGGGAACACCGGGGAGCTGTTTTTT.

The CDR3 sequence: CASSQQGQGNTEAFF. CDR3 nucleotide sequence: TGCGCCAGCAGCCAGCAGGGACAGGGGAACACTGAAGCTTTCTTT. The chain combines TRBV4-1 with TRBJ1-1; TRBD1 matches at 9 bases. The junction had 3 bases not matched to a gene; V was cut back by 3 bases and J by 1 base. This CDR3 contains 15 residues. Per the germline V gene, CDR1 is MGHRA and CDR2 is YSYEKL.

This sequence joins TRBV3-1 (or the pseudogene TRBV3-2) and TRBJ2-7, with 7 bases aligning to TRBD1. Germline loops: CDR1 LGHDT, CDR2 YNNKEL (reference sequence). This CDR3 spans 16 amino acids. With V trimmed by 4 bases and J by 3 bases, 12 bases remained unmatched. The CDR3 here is CASSLPRDRPIYEQYF. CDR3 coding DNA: TGTGCCAGCAGCCTTCCCCGGGACAGACCGATCTACGAGCAGTACTTC.

CDR3 DNA: TGTGCCATCAGTGAGTCAGGGACCCCAGGAGGTGGAGACTATGGCTACACCTTC. Translating it yields CAISESGTPGGGDYGYTF. This chain uses TRBV10-3 with TRBJ1-2; perhaps TRBD1 as D (5 bases). CDR3 length equals 18 residues. Germline CDR1 is ENHRY and CDR2 is SYGVKD. Trimming removed 0 bases from V and 3 bases from J, with 20 bases in between.

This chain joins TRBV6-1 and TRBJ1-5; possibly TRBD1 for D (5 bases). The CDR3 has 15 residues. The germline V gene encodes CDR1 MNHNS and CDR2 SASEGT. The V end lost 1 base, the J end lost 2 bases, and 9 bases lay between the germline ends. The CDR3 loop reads CASSEGLGGNQPQHF. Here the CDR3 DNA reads TGTGCCAGCAGTGAAGGGTTGGGGGGCAATCAGCCCCAGCATTTT.

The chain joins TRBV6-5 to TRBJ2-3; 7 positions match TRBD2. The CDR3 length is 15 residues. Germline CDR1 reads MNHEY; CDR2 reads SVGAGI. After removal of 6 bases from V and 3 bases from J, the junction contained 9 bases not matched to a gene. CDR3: CASSRRAGETDTQYF. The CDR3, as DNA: TGTGCCAGCAGCCGTCGGGCGGGAGAAACAGATACGCAGTATTTT.

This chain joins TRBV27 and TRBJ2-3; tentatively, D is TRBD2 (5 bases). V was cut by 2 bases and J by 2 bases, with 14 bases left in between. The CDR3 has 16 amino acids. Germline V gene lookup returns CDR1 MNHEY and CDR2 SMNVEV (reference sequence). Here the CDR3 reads CASSLLGSGFTDTQYF. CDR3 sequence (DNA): TGTGCCAGCAGTTTACTCGGCAGCGGCTTCACAGATACGCAGTATTTT.

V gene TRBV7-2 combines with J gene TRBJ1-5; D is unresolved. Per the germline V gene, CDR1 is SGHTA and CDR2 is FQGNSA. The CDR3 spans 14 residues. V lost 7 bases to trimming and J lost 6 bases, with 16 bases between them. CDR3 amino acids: CASTPSGPAQPQHF. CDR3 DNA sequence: TGTGCCAGCACCCCGAGCGGGCCGGCTCAGCCCCAGCATTTT.

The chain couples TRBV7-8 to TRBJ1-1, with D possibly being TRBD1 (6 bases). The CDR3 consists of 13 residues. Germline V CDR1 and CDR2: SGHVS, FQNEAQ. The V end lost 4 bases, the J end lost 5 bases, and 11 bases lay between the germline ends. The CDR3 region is CASSSTTGTEAFF. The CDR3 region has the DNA TGTGCCAGCAGCTCCACGACAGGTACTGAAGCTTTCTTT.

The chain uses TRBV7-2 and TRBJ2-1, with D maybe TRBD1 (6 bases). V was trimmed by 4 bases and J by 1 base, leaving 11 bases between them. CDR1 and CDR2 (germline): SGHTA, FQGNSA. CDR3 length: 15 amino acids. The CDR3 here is CASSSDRQSYNEQFF. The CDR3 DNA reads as TGTGCCAGCAGCTCAGACAGGCAATCCTACAATGAGCAGTTCTTC.

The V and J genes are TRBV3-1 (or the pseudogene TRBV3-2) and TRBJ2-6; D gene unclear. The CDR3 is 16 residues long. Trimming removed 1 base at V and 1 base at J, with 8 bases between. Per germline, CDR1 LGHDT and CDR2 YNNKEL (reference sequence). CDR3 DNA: TGTGCCAGCAGCCAAGTCATCAGGTCTGGGGCCAACGTCCTGACTTTC. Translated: CASSQVIRSGANVLTF.

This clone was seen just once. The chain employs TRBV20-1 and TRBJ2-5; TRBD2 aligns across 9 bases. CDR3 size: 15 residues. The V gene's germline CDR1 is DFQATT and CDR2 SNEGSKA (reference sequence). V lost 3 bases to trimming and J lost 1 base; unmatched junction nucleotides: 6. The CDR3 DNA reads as TGCAGTGCTAGTCGAAGCGGGGGGTTCCAAGAGACCCAGTACTTC. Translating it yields CSASRSGGFQETQYF.

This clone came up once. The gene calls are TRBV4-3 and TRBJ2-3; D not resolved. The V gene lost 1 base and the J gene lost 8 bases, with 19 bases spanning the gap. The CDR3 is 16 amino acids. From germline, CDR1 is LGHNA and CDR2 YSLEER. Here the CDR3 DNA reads TGCGCCAGCAGCCAAGCTCCTAGGGCTGGATGGGGTACGCAGTATTTT. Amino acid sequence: CASSQAPRAGWGTQYF.

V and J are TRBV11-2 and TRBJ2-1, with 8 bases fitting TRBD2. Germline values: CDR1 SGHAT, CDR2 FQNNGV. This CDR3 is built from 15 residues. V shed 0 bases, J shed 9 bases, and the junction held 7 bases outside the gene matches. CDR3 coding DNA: TGTGCCAGCAGCTTAGATCCAGCGGGGGTTACTGAGCAGTTCTTC. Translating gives CASSLDPAGVTEQFF. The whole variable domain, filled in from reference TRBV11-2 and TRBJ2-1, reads EAGVAQSPRYKIIEKRQSVAFWCNPISGHATLYWYQQILGQGPKLLIQFQNNGVVDDSQLPKDRFSAERLKGVDSTLKIQPAKLEDSAVYLCASSLDPAGVTEQFFGPGTRLTVL.